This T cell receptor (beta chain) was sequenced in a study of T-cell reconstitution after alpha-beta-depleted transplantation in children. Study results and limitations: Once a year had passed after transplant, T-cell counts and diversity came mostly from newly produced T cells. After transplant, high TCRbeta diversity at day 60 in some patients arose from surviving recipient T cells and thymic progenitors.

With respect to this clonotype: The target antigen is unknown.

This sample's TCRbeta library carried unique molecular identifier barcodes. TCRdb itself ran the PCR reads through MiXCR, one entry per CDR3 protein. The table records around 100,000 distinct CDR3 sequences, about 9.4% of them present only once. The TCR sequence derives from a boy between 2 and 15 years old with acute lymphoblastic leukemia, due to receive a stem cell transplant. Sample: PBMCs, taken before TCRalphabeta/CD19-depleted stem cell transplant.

CDR3 sequence: CASSLGSFETQYF. CDR3 in DNA: TGTGCCAGCAGTTTAGGCTCGTTTGAGACCCAGTACTTC. This chain connects TRBV28 to TRBJ2-5, with no clear D. The germline CDR1 and CDR2 sequences are MDHEN and SYDVKM. Trimming removed 2 bases from V and 5 bases from J, with 9 bases in between. This CDR3 spans 13 amino acids.